These 29 T cell receptor beta chains came from one sample sequenced in a study of CD8+CD57+ T cells in acquired aplastic anemia (dated by TCRdb to 2016 to 2019). Sequenced on an Illumina HiSeq 2000. Genomic DNA was used as template for profiling of TCR beta VDJ combinations and CDR3 sequences. TCRdb reanalyzed the raw reads on its own, using fastp at Q25 for trimming and MiXCR for clone calling, and kept in-frame beta chains. Identical CDR3 protein sequences are pooled into one entry, listed with their most common genes and DNA. The table for this sample lists around 190,000 distinct CDR3 sequences; 54% of them were counted only once. The top ten clones comprise 15% to 20% of the sample. The material sequenced was sorted CD4+, CD8+, or CD8+CD57+ T cells (not recorded which) from PBMCs. The receptors here all came from a human donor in good health, serving as a control.

This chain uses TRBV19 with TRBJ1-5; D gene uncertain. Germline CDR1 reads LNHDA; CDR2 reads SQIVND (reference sequence). CDR3 size: 15 residues. The ends were cut back, 5 bases at V and 6 bases at J, with 17 bases in the middle. The CDR3 region has the DNA TGTGCCAGTAGTGGGTCAGGTTCTGGGAGTCAGCCCCAGCATTTT. This encodes CASSGSGSGSQPQHF.

This clonotype was observed a single time. The rearrangement links TRBV15 to TRBJ1-5; D gene uncertain. The CDR3 totals 12 residues. The germline gives CDR1 LNHNV, CDR2 YYDKDF (reference sequence). Trimming cost V 1 base and J 15 bases, with 13 bases left between them. The CDR3, as DNA: TGTGCCACCAGCAGAGTAGGAGGTCGATCGCATTTT. Its protein is CATSRVGGRSHF.

A note on this clonotype: A much more abundant neighbour one base away suggests this may be a read error. The chain combines TRBV4-2 with TRBJ2-4; the match to TRBD1 covers 11 bases. Germline loops: CDR1 LGHNA, CDR2 YNFKEQ. V lost 1 base and J lost 7; bases outside the gene matches: 3. This CDR3 is built from 15 residues. For the CDR3, the DNA is TGTGCCAGCAGCCAAGGTGGGGACAGGGGGAACATTCAGTACTTC. As protein: CASSQGGDRGNIQYF.

This clonotype was seen a handful of times. CDR3 DNA: TGTGCCAGCAGTCCACATAGCGGGGGGGCAGACAATGAGCAGTTCTTC. It is translated as CASSPHSGGADNEQFF. The chain links TRBV6-5 to TRBJ2-1, with TRBD2 matching 11 bases. The CDR3 has 16 residues. Trimming took 5 bases from V and 5 from J; bases not matched to a gene: 8. In germline, CDR1 is MNHEY, CDR2 SVGAGI.

This clonotype was counted at least ten times. The V call is TRBV29-1, the J call TRBJ1-3; the D is unclear. Per the germline V gene, CDR1 is SQVTM and CDR2 is ANQGSEA. Trimming removed 4 bases from V and 3 bases from J, with 4 bases in between. The CDR3 is made up of 11 amino acids. Written as DNA, the CDR3 is TGCAGCGTTGGTAATGGAAACACCATATATTTT. The encoded protein is CSVGNGNTIYF.

This clonotype is medium-sized. The chain combines TRBV25-1 with TRBJ2-3; 10 bases match TRBD2. The ends lost 4 bases at V and 6 bases at J; junction bases unmatched: 7. The CDR3 spans 15 residues. Germline loops: CDR1 MGHDK, CDR2 SYGVNS. The CDR3 sequence: CASSALAGAGDTQYF. The CDR3 nucleotides are TGTGCCAGCAGTGCCCTAGCGGGAGCGGGTGATACGCAGTATTTT.

This rearrangement joins TRBV7-2 to TRBJ2-3, with D maybe TRBD2 (6 bases). Germline-derived CDR1 and CDR2 are SGHTA and FQGNSA. The CDR3 length is 17 residues. V was pared by 2 bases and J by 0 bases, with 15 bases between. The CDR3: CASSLTGTSGSTDTQYF. CDR3 DNA: TGTGCCAGCAGCTTAACCGGGACCAGCGGGAGCACAGATACGCAGTATTTT.

This clonotype was counted ten times or more. This chain's CDR3 is CSARDPTGASGGKAGNTIYF. The CDR3 region has the DNA TGCAGTGCTAGAGACCCGACCGGGGCGTCCGGGGGAAAAGCAGGAAACACCATATATTTT. The chain uses TRBV20-1 and TRBJ1-3, with a weak D call TRBD1 (5 bases). This CDR3 has 20 amino acids. Trimming pared 0 bases from V and 4 bases from J, leaving 28 bases between. Germline V gene sequence: CDR1 DFQATT, CDR2 SNEGSKA (reference sequence).

V and J are TRBV25-1 and TRBJ2-5, with TRBD1 matching over 8 bases. This CDR3 region has 12 residues. Germline CDR1 reads MGHDK; CDR2 reads SYGVNS. After removal of 6 bases from V and 5 bases from J, the junction contained 2 bases not matched to a gene. DNA of the CDR3: TGTGCCAGCAGCAGGGGGCCGGAGACCCAGTACTTC. Amino acid sequence: CASSRGPETQYF.

The table lists this clonotype with many counts. The chain links TRBV6-2 or TRBV6-3 to TRBJ2-6, with TRBD2 matching 12 bases. The CDR3 contains 15 residues. Germline V lookup: CDR1 MNHEY, CDR2 SVGEGT. V shed 6 bases and J 4 bases; nucleotides not matched to a gene: 1. CDR3 sequence reads: CASRTSGGGANVLTF. DNA for the CDR3: TGTGCCAGCAGAACTAGCGGGGGGGGGGCCAACGTCCTGACTTTC.

This clonotype was detected ten times or more. J is TRBJ2-1 and V is TRBV5-8; TRBD1 might be the D (5 bases). The ends were cut back, 0 bases at V and 8 bases at J, with 18 bases in the middle. From germline, CDR1 is SGHTS and CDR2 YDEGEE. This CDR3 is 16 amino acids long. CDR3: CASSLGSRQGSDEQFF. CDR3 nucleotides: TGTGCCAGCAGCTTGGGGTCTAGGCAGGGAAGTGATGAGCAGTTCTTC.

In its sample, this clonotype was seen many times. The CDR3 spells CASSPPGLAGGRNEQYF. The DNA of the CDR3 is TGTGCCAGCAGCCCACCGGGACTAGCGGGGGGTCGGAACGAGCAGTACTTC. V and J are TRBV7-2 and TRBJ2-7; 15 nucleotides match TRBD2. The ends lost 5 bases at V and 5 bases at J; junction bases unmatched: 10. Germline loops: CDR1 SGHTA, CDR2 FQGNSA. The CDR3 length is 17 residues.

J is TRBJ2-6 and V is TRBV24-1; a possible D gene is TRBD2 (5 bases). Trimming pared 5 bases from V and 2 bases from J, leaving 18 bases between. From germline, CDR1 is KGHDR and CDR2 SFDVKD. CDR3 length equals 18 residues. CDR3 in amino acids: CATSAPGKGLPGANVLTF. The DNA for the CDR3 is TGTGCCACCAGTGCCCCGGGAAAAGGCTTGCCTGGGGCCAACGTCCTGACTTTC.

The chain uses TRBV7-9 and TRBJ1-5, with 12 bases identical to TRBD1. CDR3 length: 15 residues. Germline-derived CDR1 and CDR2 are SEHNR and FQNEAQ (reference sequence). Trimming cost V 1 base and J 9 bases; bases outside gene matches: 4. The CDR3 sequence is CASSLGGTGGRPQHF. CDR3 DNA sequence: TGTGCCAGCAGCTTAGGCGGGACAGGGGGCCGGCCCCAGCATTTT.

This chain connects TRBV2 to TRBJ2-7; D gene uncertain. The V end was cut by 7 bases, the J end by 4 bases, with 11 bases between. Germline-derived CDR1 and CDR2 are SNHLY and FYNNEI. The CDR3 covers 12 residues. The CDR3 DNA is TGTGCCAGCACTGAGAAGGTGTACGAGCAGTACTTC. Translated, it gives CASTEKVYEQYF.

The table lists this clonotype with a few counts. This chain uses TRBV25-1 with TRBJ1-5, with a possible D match to TRBD1 (6 bases). The CDR3 spans 14 residues. V was pared by 5 bases and J by 6 bases, with 14 bases between. Per the germline V gene, CDR1 is MGHDK and CDR2 is SYGVNS. The CDR3, as DNA: TGTGCCAGCAGTTCGGACAGAATAAGTCAGCCCCAGCATTTT. Translation gives CASSSDRISQPQHF.

The chain carries TRBV7-9 and TRBJ2-3; D not resolved. This CDR3 has 16 amino acids. Trimming left V 5 bases short and J 5 bases short, with 20 bases between. The germline V gene has CDR1 SEHNR and CDR2 FQNEAQ (reference sequence). The CDR3 sequence is CASSVGLTASGDTQYF. The DNA of the CDR3 is TGTGCCAGCAGCGTAGGTTTGACTGCTTCGGGAGATACGCAGTATTTT.

This clonotype has a count of ten or more. The V call is TRBV7-3, the J call TRBJ2-7; D gene ambiguous. The V gene's germline CDR1 is SGHTA and CDR2 FQGTGA. Trimming shortened V by 2 bases and J by 4 bases, and 12 bases separated the two germline ends. There are 14 residues in the CDR3. CDR3 residues: CASSLLGKGYEQYF. CDR3 nucleotides: TGTGCCAGCAGCTTACTTGGCAAGGGTTACGAGCAGTACTTC.

At least ten counts were recorded for this clonotype. The chain carries TRBV5-1 and TRBJ1-4; 10 positions agree with TRBD1. The CDR3 totals 14 residues. Germline trimming cut 3 bases from V and 7 bases from J; bases unmatched to any gene: 3. CDR1 SGHRS and CDR2 YFSETQ come from the germline V gene. This CDR3 reads CASSSGQGVEKLFF. The DNA of the CDR3 is TGCGCCAGCAGCTCCGGACAGGGGGTTGAAAAACTGTTTTTT.

This clonotype has at least ten counts. The chain uses TRBV6-2 or TRBV6-3 and TRBJ1-5; unclear D gene. The ends were cut back, 2 bases at V and 7 bases at J, with 18 bases in the middle. The CDR3 is 16 residues long. Germline CDR1 is MNHEY and CDR2 is SVGEGT. This CDR3 is CASSYQAALGVQPQHF. CDR3 DNA: TGTGCCAGCAGTTACCAGGCCGCCTTAGGTGTCCAGCCCCAGCATTTT.

This chain connects TRBV10-3 to TRBJ2-5; D is possibly TRBD1 (6 bases). The CDR3 covers 15 residues. Germline assignment: CDR1 ENHRY and CDR2 SYGVKD. V lost 4 bases and J 9 bases, leaving 21 bases between the germline ends. For the CDR3, the DNA is TGTGCCATCAGTGCGGACAGATCTAGCAATCAGCCCCAGTACTTC. Translated, it gives CAISADRSSNQPQYF.

This clonotype has ten or more counts. V usage is TRBV28 and J usage is TRBJ1-5; 7 bases match TRBD1. CDR3 length: 13 amino acids. CDR1 and CDR2 (germline): MDHEN, SYDVKM. The ends lost 6 bases at V and 4 bases at J; junction bases unmatched: 3. CDR3 sequence reads: CASRQGGNQPQHF. The CDR3 nucleotides are TGTGCCAGCAGGCAGGGGGGAAATCAGCCCCAGCATTTT.

CDR3 protein: CASNAGTGRTYEQYF. The CDR3 DNA reads as TGCGCCAGCAACGCCGGTACAGGGCGGACCTACGAGCAGTACTTC. The chain couples TRBV10-2 to TRBJ2-7; possibly TRBD1 for D (6 bases). Trimming left V 7 bases short and J 2 bases short, with 18 bases between. The CDR3 has 15 residues. Germline CDR1 is WSHSY and CDR2 is SAAADI.

As for this clonotype: The CDR3 carries no conserved terminal phenylalanine or tryptophan, so it likely arises from a read error. No DNA is shown, since the ends of the CDR3 on it are uncertain; the CDR3 is the one TCRdb lists. V gene TRBV24-1 combines with J gene TRBJ1-2. The CDR3 is 8 amino acids in total, end residues counted. Germline V gene sequence: CDR1 KGHDR, CDR2 SFDVKD. The CDR3: CATSPPAR.

The chain combines TRBV7-2 with TRBJ1-6, with 11 bases aligning to TRBD1. V lost 3 bases and J lost 9; bases outside the gene matches: 1. Per germline, CDR1 SGHTA and CDR2 FQGNSA. The CDR3 spans 14 residues. CDR3 DNA sequence: TGTGCCAGCAGCTTCGGGACAGGGGGTTCACCCCTCCACTTT. This sequence encodes CASSFGTGGSPLHF.

This clonotype was seen a handful of times. The V gene is TRBV29-1, the J gene TRBJ2-7, with D uncertain. The germline V gene has CDR1 SQVTM and CDR2 ANQGSEA. The CDR3 is made up of 13 amino acids. V lost 7 bases to trimming and J lost 1 base, with 14 bases between them. In DNA, the CDR3 is TGCAGCGGAAAGCAGGCGTCGTCCTACGAGCAGTACTTC. It is translated as CSGKQASSYEQYF.

The gene calls are TRBV6-5 and TRBJ2-3; 11 bases agree with TRBD1. Trimming cost V 4 bases and J 6 bases; bases outside gene matches: 6. The CDR3 is 15 residues long. The germline V gene has CDR1 MNHEY and CDR2 SVGAGI. This chain's CDR3 is CASSSPGQGVDTQYF. Written as DNA, the CDR3 is TGTGCCAGCAGTTCTCCGGGACAGGGGGTTGATACGCAGTATTTT.

This chain joins TRBV10-2 and TRBJ2-7; 7 positions match TRBD1. The CDR3 consists of 14 residues. CDR1 is WSHSY and CDR2 is SAAADI in the germline V gene. The V segment lost 7 bases and the J segment 2 bases; nucleotides outside the gene matches: 8. The CDR3 nucleotides read TGCGCCAGCAACGCCACGACAGGGACCTACGAGCAGTACTTC. This gives the protein CASNATTGTYEQYF.

At least ten counts were recorded for this clonotype. V and J are TRBV3-1 and TRBJ1-1; D uncertain. In germline, CDR1 is LGHDT, CDR2 YNNKEL (reference sequence). V was pared by 1 base and J by 13 bases, with 13 bases between. The CDR3 length is 12 residues. Here the CDR3 DNA reads TGTGCCAGCAGCCAAGGTTCCGGTGAGTGTTTCTTT. This sequence encodes CASSQGSGECFF.